Shown below are 31 T cell receptor beta chains from a single sample sequenced in a study of blood T cell repertoires in COVID-19. The repertoire was sequenced with immunoSEQ multiplex PCR; TCRdb's copy has only in-frame clones and lacks some. This table has a few hundred thousand clones, around 85% appearing once. Source material: peripheral blood. The receptors stem from a man in his fifties or sixties with acute or convalescent COVID-19.

This clone was picked up a small number of times. The chain links TRBV7-3 to TRBJ1-1, with D uncertain. V was cut by 5 bases and J by 2 bases, with 15 bases left in between. CDR1 is SGHTA and CDR2 is FQGTGA in the germline V gene. This CDR3 has 15 amino acids. CDR3 nucleotides: TGTGCCAGCAGCGCATACAACACCCGAAACACTGAAGCTTTCTTT. Translated: CASSAYNTRNTEAFF.

This clone was observed a single time. The rearrangement joins TRBV5-1 to TRBJ2-2; the D is unclear. V shed 6 bases and J shed 1 base, with 7 bases lying between them. Germline CDR1 SGHRS, CDR2 YFSETQ. This CDR3 comprises 13 residues. The CDR3 sequence: CASNRENTGELFF. The CDR3 DNA sequence: TGCGCCAGCAACCGAGAGAACACCGGGGAGCTGTTTTTT.

The chain carries TRBV19 and TRBJ2-7; D is perhaps TRBD1 (5 bases). V dropped 5 bases and J dropped 2 bases, with 13 bases sitting between them. The V gene's germline CDR1 is LNHDA and CDR2 SQIVND (reference sequence). The CDR3 sequence is 14 residues long. The CDR3 is CASSARRGTYEQYF. CDR3 DNA sequence: TGTGCCAGTAGTGCTCGAAGGGGCACCTACGAGCAGTACTTC. The whole variable domain, remainder taken from reference TRBV19 and TRBJ2-7, is DGGITQSPKYLFRKEGQNVTLSCEQNLNHDAMYWYRQDPGQGLRLIYYSQIVNDFQKGDIAEGYSVSREKKESFPLTVTSAQKNPTAFYLCASSARRGTYEQYFGPGTRLTVT.

This sequence joins TRBV7-2 and TRBJ1-5; maybe TRBD1 (6 bases). This CDR3 is built from 14 residues. Germline V gene data show CDR1 as SGHTA and CDR2 as FQGNSA. The ends were cut back, 1 base at V and 8 bases at J, with 12 bases in the middle. CDR3 region: CASSLEVGGKPQHF. The CDR3 DNA reads TGTGCCAGCAGCTTAGAAGTAGGGGGAAAGCCCCAGCATTTT.

In DNA, the CDR3 is TGTGCCAGCAGCCCCGAAATATCGGTATATGATTCACCCCTCCACTTT. As protein: CASSPEISVYDSPLHF. J is TRBJ1-6 and V is TRBV9; D remains unclear. The CDR3 has 16 residues. Trimming cost V 4 bases and J 8 bases, with 19 bases left between them. The germline gives CDR1 SGDLS, CDR2 YYNGEE.

The rearrangement uses TRBV3-1 (or the pseudogene TRBV3-2) and TRBJ1-2; tentative D call: TRBD1 (5 bases). Germline V lookup: CDR1 LGHDT, CDR2 YNNKEL (reference sequence). V was clipped by 4 bases and J by 3 bases, with 12 bases between them. The CDR3 runs 14 residues. The CDR3 reads CASSPFGGDYGYTF. The CDR3 DNA follows: TGTGCCAGCAGCCCGTTCGGGGGGGACTATGGCTACACCTTC.

The gene calls are TRBV27 and TRBJ1-2; D is ambiguous. Between the trimmed V and J ends, which lost 2 bases and 4 bases, there was a span of 11 bases. CDR1 is MNHEY and CDR2 is SMNVEV in the germline V gene (reference sequence). This CDR3 comprises 14 residues. The CDR3 here is CASSLKAWFYGYTF. In nucleotides, the CDR3 is TGTGCCAGCAGTTTAAAAGCGTGGTTCTATGGCTACACCTTC.

The chain has TRBV19 and TRBJ1-4; D possibly corresponds to TRBD1 (6 bases). CDR1 is LNHDA and CDR2 is SQIVND in the germline V gene (reference sequence). The CDR3 is 17 residues long. Trimming took off 10 bases at V and 0 bases at J, with 21 bases between the two ends. CDR3 bases: TGTGCCACCGGGGCCCCAGGGGACCCTGCAACTAATGAAAAACTGTTTTTT. Its translation: CATGAPGDPATNEKLFF. Full variable domain (outside the CDR3, taken from reference TRBV19 and TRBJ1-4): DGGITQSPKYLFRKEGQNVTLSCEQNLNHDAMYWYRQDPGQGLRLIYYSQIVNDFQKGDIAEGYSVSREKKESFPLTVTSAQKNPTAFYLCATGAPGDPATNEKLFFGSGTQLSVL.

The rearrangement links TRBV6-1 to TRBJ2-5; D remains unclear. Germline CDR1 MNHNS, CDR2 SASEGT. V was shortened by 1 base and J by 2 bases, with 5 bases between the two germline ends. CDR3 length: 13 residues. The CDR3: CASSEVQQETQYF. CDR3 coding DNA: TGTGCCAGCAGTGAAGTGCAGCAAGAGACCCAGTACTTC.

In DNA, the CDR3 is TGTGCCAGCAGAGGGACAGGGGACACTGAAGCTTTCTTT. This encodes CASRGTGDTEAFF. The genes are TRBV6-5 and TRBJ1-1; TRBD1 matches 10 bases. The V gene end was trimmed by 6 bases and the J gene end by 3 bases; junction bases not matched to a gene: 1. Germline lookup yields CDR1 MNHEY and CDR2 SVGAGI. The CDR3 spans 13 residues.

This sequence joins TRBV12-3 or TRBV12-4 and TRBJ1-5; no clear D gene. This CDR3 is 13 amino acids long. Deletions cut 6 bases from V and 6 bases from J, with 12 bases between. The CDR3 sequence is CASSLREGQPQHF. CDR3 sequence (DNA): TGTGCCAGCAGCTTAAGGGAGGGTCAGCCCCAGCATTTT.

V gene TRBV5-4 combines with J gene TRBJ2-7; tentatively, D is TRBD1 (6 bases). Trimming removed 1 base from V and 4 bases from J, with 9 bases in between. The CDR3 loop spans 13 amino acids. The V gene's germline CDR1 is SGHNT and CDR2 YYREEE (reference sequence). The DNA for the CDR3 is TGTGCCAGCAGCTTGATAGGGGGTTACGAGCAGTACTTC. Amino acid sequence: CASSLIGGYEQYF.

The CDR3 DNA is TGTGCCAGCAGCTTAACGAGGGGACTCGAGCAGTACTTC. Translation: CASSLTRGLEQYF. The chain combines TRBV7-3 with TRBJ2-7; D possibly corresponds to TRBD2 (6 bases). This CDR3 comprises 13 residues. Germline V gives CDR1 SGHTA, CDR2 FQGTGA. V was cut by 0 bases and J by 6 bases, with 9 bases left in between. The full variable domain, with the rest looked up from reference TRBV7-3 and TRBJ2-7, is GAGVSQTPSNKVTEKGKYVELRCDPISGHTALYWYRQSLGQGPEFLIYFQGTGAADDSGLPNDRFFAVRPEGSVSTLKIQRTERGDSAVYLCASSLTRGLEQYFGPGTRLTVT.

V gene TRBV15 combines with J gene TRBJ1-6; 10 bases agree with TRBD1. There are 18 residues in the CDR3. J was trimmed by 9 bases and V by 4 bases; bases with no gene match: 15. CDR1 LNHNV and CDR2 YYDKDF come from the germline V gene (reference sequence). Written as DNA, the CDR3 is TGTGCCACCAGCAAAGGATCGACAGGGGGCTTTTCACTTTCACCCCTCCACTTT. Its translation: CATSKGSTGGFSLSPLHF.

The chain links TRBV28 to TRBJ2-5; 9 bases are a match to TRBD1. Germline V gives CDR1 MDHEN, CDR2 SYDVKM. Trimming cost V 4 bases and J 5 bases; bases outside gene matches: 8. This CDR3 contains 15 residues. The CDR3 DNA reads as TGTGCCAGCAGTTCGAAACGGGACAGGGCTGAGACCCAGTACTTC. It yields the protein CASSSKRDRAETQYF.

The chain recombines TRBV11-3 with TRBJ2-7; possibly TRBD1 for D (7 bases). Germline CDR1 SGHNT, CDR2 YENEEA. This CDR3 spans 16 amino acids. Trimming stripped 8 bases from V and 7 bases from J, with 27 bases between. As DNA, the CDR3 is TGTGCCAGCTCTTCGGGGGAAGGGGGCATTTTTTATGAGCAGTACTTC. Its translation is CASSSGEGGIFYEQYF.

This rearrangement joins TRBV6-2 or TRBV6-3 to TRBJ2-1; tentatively, D is TRBD1 (6 bases). This CDR3 comprises 15 residues. The V gene's germline CDR1 is MNHEY and CDR2 SVGEGT. Trimming removed 6 bases from V and 0 bases from J, with 12 bases in between. CDR3 amino acids: CASSLRGYSYNEQFF. CDR3 coding DNA: TGTGCCAGCAGCCTCAGGGGATACTCCTACAATGAGCAGTTCTTC.

This chain links TRBV19 with TRBJ1-1, with D possibly TRBD1 on 6 matching bases. Germline assignment: CDR1 LNHDA and CDR2 SQIVND (reference sequence). CDR3 length: 15 amino acids. V dropped 1 base and J dropped 4 bases, with 13 bases sitting between them. CDR3 bases: TGTGCCAGTAGTATAGTTGCTGGGGGCGGCACTGAAGCTTTCTTT. It codes for CASSIVAGGGTEAFF.

This chain uses TRBV2 with TRBJ1-2; 9 bases fit TRBD1. With 4 bases clipped from V and 8 bases from J, the junction kept 8 bases outside the gene matches. The CDR3 has 14 amino acids. CDR1 is SNHLY and CDR2 is FYNNEI in the germline V gene. CDR3 residues: CASSGWTGVGGYTF. The DNA of the CDR3 is TGTGCCAGCAGTGGCTGGACAGGGGTCGGGGGCTACACCTTC. Using reference TRBV2 and TRBJ1-2 for the parts outside the CDR3, the full variable domain is EPEVTQTPSHQVTQMGQEVILRCVPISNHLYFYWYRQILGQKVEFLVSFYNNEISEKSEIFDDQFSVERPDGSNFTLKIRSTKLEDSAMYFCASSGWTGVGGYTFGSGTRLTVV.

The chain couples TRBV5-5 to TRBJ2-7; a weak D match, TRBD1 (6 bases). V lost 0 bases, J lost 0 bases, and 7 bases lay in between. Looked up from germline, CDR1 is SGHKS and CDR2 is YYEKEE (reference sequence). CDR3 size: 14 residues. CDR3 DNA sequence: TGTGCCAGCAGCTTGGGGACAGCCTCCTACGAGCAGTACTTC. As protein: CASSLGTASYEQYF.

The V and J genes are TRBV28 and TRBJ1-1; D gene uncertain. There are 15 residues in the CDR3. The germline V and J ends were trimmed by 5 bases and 3 bases, with 16 bases remaining between them. CDR1 and CDR2 from the germline V gene are MDHEN and SYDVKM. Here the CDR3 reads CASSGQTTSYTEAFF. For the CDR3, the DNA is TGTGCCAGCAGTGGGCAAACGACGAGCTACACTGAAGCTTTCTTT.

This chain links TRBV2 with TRBJ2-2, with D possibly TRBD2 on 6 matching bases. The ends were cut back, 10 bases at V and 6 bases at J, with 18 bases in the middle. Germline CDR1 SNHLY, CDR2 FYNNEI. The CDR3 extends over 14 amino acids. CDR3: CATQRREQAGELFF. The CDR3 nucleotides read TGTGCCACCCAAAGACGGGAGCAGGCCGGGGAGCTGTTTTTT.

The chain is built from TRBV11-3 and TRBJ2-5; 7 positions match TRBD2. CDR3 length: 15 amino acids. V lost 1 base to trimming and J lost 1 base; unmatched junction nucleotides: 3. The germline gives CDR1 SGHNT, CDR2 YENEEA. The CDR3 protein is CASSLVRGSQETQYF. The CDR3 nucleotides read TGTGCCAGCAGCTTAGTTCGCGGGAGCCAAGAGACCCAGTACTTC.

The V call is TRBV4-1, the J call TRBJ2-7; possible D gene TRBD2, 5 bases. This CDR3 contains 12 residues. Trimming removed 4 bases at V and 3 bases at J, with 7 bases between. CDR1 and CDR2 from the germline V gene are MGHRA and YSYEKL. DNA of the CDR3: TGCGCCAGCAGCCCGGGGTACTACGAGCAGTACTTC. Its protein is CASSPGYYEQYF.

The chain carries TRBV6-2 or TRBV6-3 and TRBJ2-5; 10 nucleotides align to TRBD2. CDR1 is MNHEY, CDR2 SVGEGT, per germline. The CDR3 totals 13 residues. Trimming took 5 bases from V and 3 from J; bases not matched to a gene: 0. CDR3 residues: CASSGLAEETQYF. CDR3 DNA sequence: TGTGCCAGCAGTGGACTAGCGGAAGAGACCCAGTACTTC.

J is TRBJ1-5 and V is TRBV29-1; tentatively, D is TRBD1 (6 bases). V shed 4 bases and J shed 7 bases, with 11 bases lying between them. This CDR3 has 12 residues. Per germline, CDR1 SQVTM and CDR2 ANQGSEA. The CDR3 bases are TGCAGCGTTGGGACAGTTGGCCAGCCCCAGCATTTT. Protein sequence: CSVGTVGQPQHF.

In DNA, the CDR3 is TGTGCCAGCAGTTTAATACGTGGAGGGGGCAAGCCACCCCTCCACTTT. This codes for CASSLIRGGGKPPLHF. The gene calls are TRBV27 and TRBJ1-6; 7 bases map to TRBD1. The CDR3 totals 16 residues. From germline, CDR1 is MNHEY and CDR2 SMNVEV (reference sequence). J was trimmed by 11 bases and V by 2 bases; bases with no gene match: 12.

V gene TRBV9 combines with J gene TRBJ1-2, with TRBD1 matching 8 bases. V was clipped by 5 bases and J by 4 bases; unmatched bases: 7. CDR3 length: 14 residues. Looked up from germline, CDR1 is SGDLS and CDR2 is YYNGEE. This CDR3 reads CASRHPDRAYGYTF. Here the CDR3 DNA reads TGTGCCAGCAGACACCCGGACAGGGCCTATGGCTACACCTTC.

V is TRBV7-2 and J is TRBJ1-5; TRBD1 is a possible D gene (5 bases). Germline CDR1 reads SGHTA; CDR2 reads FQGNSA. The CDR3 has 14 amino acids. V lost 6 bases to trimming and J lost 8 bases, with 17 bases between them. The CDR3 DNA reads as TGTGCCAGCAGTCTTGAAAGGGGCCTTAAGCCCCAGCATTTT. Protein: CASSLERGLKPQHF.

V and J are TRBV5-4 and TRBJ1-3; TRBD1 aligns across 8 bases. Trimming took 0 bases from V and 3 from J; bases not matched to a gene: 5. Germline CDR1 and CDR2: SGHNT and YYREEE (reference sequence). CDR3 length: 16 residues. Here the CDR3 DNA reads TGTGCCAGCAGCTTGGGAAGGACAGGGTTTGGAAACACCATATATTTT. It codes for CASSLGRTGFGNTIYF.

This sequence joins TRBV4-1 and TRBJ2-1; 9 bases agree with TRBD1. Germline values: CDR1 MGHRA, CDR2 YSYEKL. There are 17 residues in the CDR3. V trimming: 6 bases; J trimming: 2 bases; junction bases outside the gene matches: 11. The DNA for the CDR3 is TGCGCCAGCAGTTCGGAGAAACAGGGGGCCACCTACAATGAGCAGTTCTTC. Its protein is CASSSEKQGATYNEQFF.